The present T cell receptor (beta chain) was sequenced within a study of cytomegalovirus exposure and HLA in healthy donors (dated by TCRdb to the late 2010s). Study-level background: An earlier analysis of about 530 of the donors reported about 300 Gb of sequence data and 95 million to 130 million unique TCR beta sequences obtained from approximately 180 million T cells. An early release that covered fewer than 800 HLA-typed donors contained approximately 300 gigabases of sequencing data and approximately 85 million unique TCR sequences. Of the roughly 400 genotyped donors, over 65% fell in the genetic ancestry cluster associated with self-reported Caucasian donors. The study was designed to test whether signatures of past pathogen exposure could be identified by cataloging public T cell receptors. The T cell repertoires of under 700 subjects were profiled by immunosequencing and related to cytomegalovirus serostatus. In addition to the first cohort of hundreds of subjects, a separate validation cohort of 120 different subjects was used. To predict cytomegalovirus infection status, the study combined high-throughput TCR immunosequencing, statistical association of individual TCRs with disease status, and machine learning. In a later analysis, previously published TCR beta repertoires from about 640 donors were re-analyzed and high-resolution HLA genotyping was added so that TCR occurrence patterns could be studied. Rather than drawing on any new phenotypic data, the later analysis identified candidate immune exposures from TCR beta sequences and the way those sequences occurred across donors. An earlier analysis of some 500 of the donors used high-throughput TCR beta sequencing to judge whether each TCR beta V gene segment behaved as functional or pseudogenic. Donor age, sex, ethnicity and CMV serostatus were collected together with the repertoire data. A later genetic analysis used genome-wide SNP genotypes for about 55% of the 666 donors, treating that subset as a discovery cohort. Every discovery cohort repertoire had been produced on one sequencing platform. HLA typing covered class I and class II loci at four-digit resolution. Typing coverage differed by locus: A, B, C, DRB1 and DQB1 were typed in roughly 620-640 donors, DQA1 in 500 to 550, DPA1 in approximately 600, and DPB1 in around 440. Five DR-DQ haplotypes were treated as single units for association and clustering because of strong linkage in the cohort. On average, approximately 250,000 unique TCR beta nucleotide sequences were sequenced per donor among about 400 genotyped donors of the cohort, with around 19% of those sequences being non-productive.

The library was generated by the immunoSEQ multiplex PCR assay. For the multiplex PCR, a mixture combining 60 forward primers for TCR Vbeta segments and 13 reverse primers for TCR Jbeta segments was used. A multiplex PCR assay on genomic DNA amplified the CDR3 region of rearranged TCR beta genes. On the Illumina HiSeq System, the amplified TCR beta libraries were sequenced as 87-base-pair reads. On the study's bioinformatics: Across the 700 or so repertoires, a later analysis counted 60 million to 90 million unique TCR beta chains, 8.5 million to 12 million of which were shared by at least two donors. A nearest-neighbor algorithm error-corrected the raw reads and collapsed the reads into unique sequences, merging closely related sequences to remove PCR and sequencing errors. To assign V, D and J gene segments, CDR3 sequences were aligned to IMGT reference sequences. Each retained sequence needed at least a six-nucleotide match to both a V gene segment and a J gene segment. A rearrangement was called productive if the CDR3 had no stop codons and remained in frame with V and J, and every other rearrangement was called non-productive. Following IMGT convention, CDR3 was defined as the stretch from the second conserved V-encoded cysteine up to the conserved J-encoded phenylalanine. The earlier analysis of 450 to 750 of the donors excluded any sequence lacking an unambiguous match to a single V gene segment. In an earlier analysis of almost 600 of the donors, a V segment was called functional when productive rearrangements were above 56.7%, and segregating when the standard deviation between donors exceeded 5%. A statistical classification framework was built to diagnose cytomegalovirus status from the catalog of TCR beta chain sequences. V and J gene assignment, in a later analysis, came from comparing TCR nucleotide sequences with IMGT/GENE-DB human TR gene sequences. A later analysis assigned CDR3 sequences and most-parsimonious VDJ recombination scenarios with the TCRdist pipeline. In a later analysis, every TCR beta chain was defined by the combination of its CDR3 amino acid sequence and its V-gene family, and reads without a unique V-gene family were dropped. A later analysis removed 592 highly shared, low-generation-probability nucleotide sequences to deal with suspected cross-contamination and a sequencing artifact. In a later analysis, a clonal expansion index for each public chain was calculated from normalized within-repertoire ranks of inferred template counts. A later analysis computed generation probabilities with a VDJ recombination model fitted to out-of-frame rearrangements, and checked the results against IGoR. In a later analysis, hypergeometric tests were used to score TCR-TCR, TCR-HLA and TCR-CMV co-occurrence, with a repertoire-size bias correction applied to TCR pairs. False discovery rates were estimated in a later analysis by permuting HLA or CMV assignments 20 times. In a later analysis, co-occurring TCRs were grouped using DBSCAN, and TCRdist sequence similarity was added for clustering within HLA-allele-positive subsets. Repertoires with fewer than 30,000 or more than 120,000 public chains were left out of co-occurrence clustering, as were about five repertoires with anomalous nucleotide sharing. TCRdb stores this immuneACCESS table with in-frame sequences only. Part of the clones is absent; in the studies checked, under half of the shortfall reflects unresolved V genes, and no reason is known for the rest. That table furnishes V, J and clone size, whereas the DNA furnished D and trimming. The sample table shows about 150,000 clones, and 65% to 75% are seen once. The ten largest clones represent about 4.5% of the sample.

Overall results and qualifications from the work: In a later analysis, HLA-associated TCR beta chains were found to be more clonally expanded and to have lower generation probabilities than equally common non-associated chains. A group of highly shared sequence variants was considered likely to be a technical artifact of the sequencing pipeline. Only TCR beta chains were sequenced in this cohort, and the absence of alpha or paired-chain data limited detectable features. A further reported finding was that TCR beta sequences accurately predicted the HLA-A and HLA-B alleles for most subjects in the first cohort. A few of the identified cytomegalovirus-associated TCR beta chains were confirmed in vitro to be specific for cytomegalovirus antigens. According to a later analysis, most CMV-associated TCR beta chains appeared to be HLA-restricted, and the HLA associations seemed to be driven largely by CMV exposure. In a later genetic analysis, fewer N-insertions in productive TCRs were reported among donors in an Asian-associated ancestry cluster than the 666-donor mean. Linkage disequilibrium might explain the correlated functional status among segregating V segments, but an unknown experimental factor could not be excluded. Most TCR sequences were seen in very few donors, while some public TCRs were found in many individuals. Because some donors lacked HLA typing at each locus, the association tests relied only on the typed subset. The study listed 164 TCR beta chains as associated with cytomegalovirus. In an earlier analysis of some 550 of the donors, most TCR beta V segments were observed in productive rearrangements about 90% or about 30% of the time, broadly matching IMGT annotations. A later analysis associated about 18,000 TCR beta sequences with specific HLA alleles at a false discovery rate of 0.05. Roughly uniform sequencing depth across donors was assumed in presence/absence analyses, although this assumption may not hold. According to a later analysis, parvovirus B19, influenza, CMV and Epstein-Barr virus appeared linked to several top co-occurrence clusters. In both the original and validation cohorts, the classifier was reported to diagnose cytomegalovirus status with high specificity and sensitivity. Strong co-occurrence of HLA alleles, especially DR and DQ, made assigning TCR associations to individual alleles difficult. In a later genetic analysis, a missense DCLRE1C variant was associated with V-gene and J-gene trimming of TCR beta chains, and the association was replicated in an independent cohort. According to a later analysis, TCR association rates differed among HLA loci, with DRB1 alleles showing the most associated TCRs and HLA-C alleles showing the fewest. The only immune exposure information available for the cohort was CMV serostatus. The authors suggested that the approach could potentially be extended to other disease states and immunological phenotypes. Because counts were too low, about 15 rarely observed V segments, including chromosome 9 orphons, were left out of the earlier analysis of 500 to 750 of the donors.

In total, fewer than 750 healthy bone marrow donors made up the cohort. At the time of sampling, every cohort member was nominally healthy, though immune exposures that went unrecorded were likely present. The donor tested CMV seronegative and was one of the 352 seronegative cohort members. A peripheral blood sample was collected from each donor, and TCR beta sequencing was performed on peripheral blood mononuclear cells. Genomic DNA extraction from the blood cell samples was performed with the Qiagen DNeasy Blood Extraction Kit. Remarks on this clone: There is no known antigen for this receptor. No per-base quality is available; no much larger clone lies one base away.

This sequence was found in a man aged 60-69 years in good health and CMV-seronegative. What was sequenced was PBMCs.

This receptor carries the CDR3 CASSIPGLADHEQYF. The nucleotide sequence is TGTGCCAGCAGCATACCGGGACTAGCGGACCACGAGCAGTACTTC. The sequence is built from TRBV7-9 and TRBJ2-7; 11 bases in the middle match TRBD2. From cysteine to phenylalanine, the CDR3 is 15 amino acids long. The read is trimmed to its CDR3 DNA, 45 bases read in frame from base 1. Germline trimming: 5 bases from V, 5 bases from J; junction bases outside gene matches: 8. As encoded in the germline V gene (reference sequence), CDR1 is SEHNR while CDR2 is FQNEAQ.